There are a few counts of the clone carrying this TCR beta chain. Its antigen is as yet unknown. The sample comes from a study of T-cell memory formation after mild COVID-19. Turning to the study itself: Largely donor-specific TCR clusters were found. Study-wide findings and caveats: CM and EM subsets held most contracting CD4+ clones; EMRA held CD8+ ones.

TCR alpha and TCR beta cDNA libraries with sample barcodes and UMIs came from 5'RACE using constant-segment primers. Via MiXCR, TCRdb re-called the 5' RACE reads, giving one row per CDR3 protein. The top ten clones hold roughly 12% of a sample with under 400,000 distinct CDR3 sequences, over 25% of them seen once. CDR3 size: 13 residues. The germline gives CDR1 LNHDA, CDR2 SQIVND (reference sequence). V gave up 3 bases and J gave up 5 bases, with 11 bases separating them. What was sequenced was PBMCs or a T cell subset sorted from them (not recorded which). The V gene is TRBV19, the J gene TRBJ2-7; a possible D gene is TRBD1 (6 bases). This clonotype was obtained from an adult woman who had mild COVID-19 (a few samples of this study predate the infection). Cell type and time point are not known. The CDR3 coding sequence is TGTGCCAGTAGTATTGGGGGCTGGGACGAGCAGTACTTC. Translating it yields CASSIGGWDEQYF.